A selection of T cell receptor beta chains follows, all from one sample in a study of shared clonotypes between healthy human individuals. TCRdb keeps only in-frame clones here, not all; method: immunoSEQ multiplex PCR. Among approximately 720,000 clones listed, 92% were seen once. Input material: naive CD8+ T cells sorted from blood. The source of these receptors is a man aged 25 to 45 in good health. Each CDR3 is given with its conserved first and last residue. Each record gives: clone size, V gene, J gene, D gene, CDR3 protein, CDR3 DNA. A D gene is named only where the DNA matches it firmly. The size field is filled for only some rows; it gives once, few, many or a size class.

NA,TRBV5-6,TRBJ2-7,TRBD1,CASSQWDRTSYEQYF,TGTGCCAGCAGCCAATGGGACAGGACCTCCTACGAGCAGTACTTC
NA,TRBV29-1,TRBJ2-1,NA,CSVADGYNEQFF,TGCAGCGTCGCGGACGGATACAATGAGCAGTTCTTC
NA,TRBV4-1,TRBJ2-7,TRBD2,CASSQDYGSGASSYEQYF,TGCGCCAGCAGCCAAGATTATGGTAGCGGGGCCAGCTCCTACGAGCAGTACTTC
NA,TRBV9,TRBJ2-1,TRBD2,CASSVEGLVLDEQFF,TGTGCCAGCAGCGTAGAGGGACTAGTTCTCGATGAGCAGTTCTTC
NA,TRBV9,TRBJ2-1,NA,CASSVDSRNEQFF,TGTGCCAGCAGCGTAGATTCGCGGAATGAGCAGTTCTTC
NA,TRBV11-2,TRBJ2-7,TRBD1,CASSARDRVYEQYF,TGTGCCAGCAGCGCACGGGACAGGGTCTACGAGCAGTACTTC
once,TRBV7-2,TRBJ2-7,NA,CASSLVPKPGVYEQYF,TGTGCCAGCAGCTTAGTTCCCAAACCAGGGGTCTACGAGCAGTACTTC
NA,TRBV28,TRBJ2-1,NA,CASRPTGVRAGGRRGTYNEQFF,TGTGCCAGCAGACCGACAGGGGTAAGAGCGGGAGGCCGGCGGGGGACCTACAATGAGCAGTTCTTC
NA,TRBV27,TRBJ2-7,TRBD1,CASSSYRGTYEQYF,TGTGCCAGCAGCTCCTACAGGGGAACCTACGAGCAGTACTTC
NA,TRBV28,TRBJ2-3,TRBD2,CASSLAGGHTDTQYF,TGTGCCAGCAGTCTAGCGGGAGGGCACACAGATACGCAGTATTTT
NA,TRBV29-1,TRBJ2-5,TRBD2,CSFRTSEETQYF,TGCAGCTTTCGGACTAGCGAAGAGACCCAGTACTTC
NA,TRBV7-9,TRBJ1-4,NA,CASSLLAGATNEKLFF,TGTGCCAGCAGCCTATTAGCAGGGGCAACTAATGAAAAACTGTTTTTT
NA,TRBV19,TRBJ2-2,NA,CASSIEGVGNTGELFF,TGTGCCAGTAGTATAGAGGGTGTTGGGAACACCGGGGAGCTGTTTTTT
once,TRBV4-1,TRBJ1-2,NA,CASSQLREGPGGYTF,TGCGCCAGCAGCCAACTTCGGGAGGGGCCAGGTGGCTACACCTTC
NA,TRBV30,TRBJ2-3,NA,CAWSTGTGPDTQYF,TGTGCCTGGAGTACAGGTACAGGACCAGATACGCAGTATTTT
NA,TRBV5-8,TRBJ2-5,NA,CASSLVGGRETQYF,TGTGCCAGCAGCTTGGTTGGGGGCAGGGAGACCCAGTACTTC
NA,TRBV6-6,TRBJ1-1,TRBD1,CASIPETGGAGTEAFF,TGTGCCAGCATCCCCGAGACAGGGGGCGCGGGCACTGAAGCTTTCTTT
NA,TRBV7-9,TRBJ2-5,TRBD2,CASIPMGRGSGETQYF,TGTGCCAGCATCCCAATGGGGAGGGGCTCCGGGGAGACCCAGTACTTC
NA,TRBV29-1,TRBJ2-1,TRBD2,CSVSEMKREGVNEQFF,TGCAGCGTCTCTGAGATGAAACGGGAGGGTGTCAATGAGCAGTTCTTC
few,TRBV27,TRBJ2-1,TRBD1,CASLMAGGWGEQFF,TGTGCCAGCTTAATGGCAGGGGGCTGGGGTGAGCAGTTCTTC
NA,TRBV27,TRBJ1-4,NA,CASSLVVGVGKLFF,TGTGCCAGCAGTTTAGTGGTCGGGGTAGGAAAACTGTTTTTT
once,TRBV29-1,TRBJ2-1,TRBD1,CSVGTGRINEQFF,TGCAGCGTTGGGACAGGAAGAATTAATGAGCAGTTCTTC
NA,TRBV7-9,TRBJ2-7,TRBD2,CASSSGTSFYEQYF,TGTGCCAGCAGCTCCGGGACTAGCTTCTACGAGCAGTACTTC
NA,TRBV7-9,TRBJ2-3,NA,CASSPSASDTQYF,TGTGCCAGCAGCCCTAGTGCCTCCGATACGCAGTATTTT
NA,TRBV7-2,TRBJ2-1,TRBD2,CASSPLKGAGLYNEQFF,TGTGCCAGCAGCCCACTAAAGGGAGCGGGGCTGTACAATGAGCAGTTCTTC
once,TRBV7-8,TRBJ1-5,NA,CASSLNRDNDQPQHF,TGTGCCAGCAGCTTAAACAGGGACAATGATCAGCCCCAGCATTTT
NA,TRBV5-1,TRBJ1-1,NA,CASGLYGNTEAFF,TGCGCCAGCGGATTGTATGGCAACACTGAAGCTTTCTTT
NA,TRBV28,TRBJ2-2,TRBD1,CASTPRTGANTGELFF,TGTGCCAGCACCCCCCGGACAGGGGCCAACACCGGGGAGCTGTTTTTT
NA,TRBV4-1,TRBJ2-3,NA,CASSQGAGSTDTQYF,TGCGCCAGCAGCCAAGGGGCGGGGAGCACAGATACGCAGTATTTT